This TCR beta chain was profiled in a study of T cells after yellow fever vaccination (dated by TCRdb to the late 2010s). Some background on the complete study: Libraries from fractions with low cell numbers were prepared with the SMART-Seq v4 Ultra Low Input RNA kit. To follow T-cell clones before and after both primary and booster YFV17D yellow fever vaccination, bulk TCR alpha and beta repertoires underwent longitudinal sequencing. Two healthy male donors made up the cohort, one aged 18 to 29 years and the other aged 30 to 40 years. Blood samples were taken at several timepoints before and after primary and secondary immunization, and bulk PBMC replicates and cell subsets were isolated. Beyond this particular receptor, the publication reports: The secondary T-cell response was found to be weaker but faster than the primary response, with a peak reached on day 5 rather than on day 15. Because only a couple of donors were included in the study, the extent to which the findings can be generalized is limited. Most clones expanded after primary vaccination (approximately 95% of CD4 and roughly 88% of CD8) were re-detected after the booster, suggesting that broad memory maintenance occurred. Because abundant contaminating clonotypes from the bulk population could be contained in FACS-sorted repertoires, computational filtering was required. A small fraction of clonotypes appeared in both the CD4 and CD8 compartments, likely as a result of convergent recombination.

The treatment or condition tag for this specimen amounts to: live attenuated yellow fever vaccine strain. PBMCs were isolated from peripheral blood using a standard Ficoll-Paque protocol. Dynabeads CD4 and CD8 positive selection kits were used to isolate the CD4 and CD8 T-cell fractions. RNA was extracted with TriZol from bulk PBMCs, CD4 and CD8 fractions, and dextramer-positive and dextramer-negative fractions. This clonotype was detected ten times or more. It has no known antigen specificity. Base qualities are not recorded, but no much larger clone differs from it by a single base. Synthesis of TCR cDNA relied on 5'RACE template switching, a step that introduced a universal primer site along with unique molecular identifiers. Priming for cDNA synthesis came from both the TCR alpha and TCR beta constant segments. Two PCR steps were used to amplify libraries, with sample barcodes and sequencing adapters being added in the second step. Libraries were sequenced on Illumina HiSeq 2500 (2x100 bp) or NovaSeq (2x150 bp). For the original study's pipeline: MIGEC was used to demultiplex reads and collapse the reads into UMI consensus sequences, and MiXCR was used for V(D)J alignment. Clonotypes responding to the vaccine were identified with edgeR on replicate PBMC samples, with the criteria of FDR below 0.01 and a log2 fold change above 5 up to day 15. CD4 or CD8 identity was assigned to each bulk clonotype according to whether the clonotype was present at higher abundance in the sequenced CD4 repertoire or the sequenced CD8 repertoire. TCRdb reprocessing: public reads trimmed at Q25 with fastp, clones called with MiXCR, in-frame beta chains kept. Duplicate CDR3 protein sequences are folded into a single record with the most common DNA and genes. The V and J calls reflect TCRdb's pipeline rather than the authors' work. Within this sample are roughly 79,000 distinct CDR3 sequences, with more than 5.5% of them counted one time only. The ten most abundant clones make up around 28% of the sample.

The CDR3 measures 13 amino acids from cysteine to phenylalanine. Just the 39-base CDR3 DNA is kept, in frame starting at base 1. Trimming takes 5 bases from V and 5 bases from J, and the germline ends sit 10 bases apart. The sequenced sample was CD8+ T cells sorted from PBMCs, obtained more than 8 days after the first yellow fever vaccination. The sequence derives from a young man who received the YFV17D yellow fever vaccine. The chain is encoded by TRBV12-3 or TRBV12-4 joined to TRBJ2-1, with the D segment identity uncertain. The DNA sequence is given as TGTGCCAGCAGTCCCCGGGCCGACAATGAGCAGTTCTTC. It translates to CASSPRADNEQFF.